Below are 11 T cell receptor beta chains sequenced from a single sample in a study of cytomegalovirus exposure and HLA in healthy donors. The PCR contained 60 Vbeta and 13 Jbeta primers. Using immunoSEQ multiplex PCR, the repertoire was profiled, and TCRdb retains in-frame clones only, with some absent. The sample shows 150,000 to 200,000 clones, approximately 65% of them seen only once. Sequencing input: PBMCs. These receptors were collected from a middle-aged man in good health and CMV-seronegative.

The CDR3 region has the DNA TGTGCCACCAGCAGAGACCTCGTAGGGGTTGGAATTAACTCACCCCTCCACTTT. Encoded protein: CATSRDLVGVGINSPLHF. The chain combines TRBV15 with TRBJ1-6; D is possibly TRBD1 (5 bases). CDR1 is LNHNV, CDR2 YYDKDF, per germline (reference sequence). The V end lost 0 bases, the J end lost 10 bases, and 22 bases lay between the germline ends. The CDR3 has 18 amino acids. The full variable domain, rest sourced from reference TRBV15 and TRBJ1-6, is DAMVIQNPRYQVTQFGKPVTLSCSQTLNHNVMYWYQQKSSQAPKLLFHYYDKDFNNEADTPDNFQSRRPNTSFCFLDIRSPGLGDTAMYLCATSRDLVGVGINSPLHFGNGTRLTVT.

The J gene is TRBJ2-6, the V gene TRBV5-1, with D hard to call. There are 14 residues in the CDR3. Per the germline V gene, CDR1 is SGHRS and CDR2 is YFSETQ. Trimming pared 8 bases from V and 2 bases from J, leaving 11 bases between. Here the CDR3 DNA reads TGCGCCAGTGGGCCAAGAACTGGGGCCAACGTCCTGACTTTC. This gives the protein CASGPRTGANVLTF.

The rearrangement uses TRBV6-6 and TRBJ2-7; 8 bases are shared with TRBD2. V gave up 4 bases and J gave up 3 bases; unmatched junction bases: 5. The germline V gene has CDR1 MNHNY and CDR2 SVGAGI (reference sequence). This CDR3 spans 14 amino acids. This chain's CDR3 is CASSSAGTSYEQYF. CDR3 bases: TGTGCCAGCAGTTCGGCCGGGACTAGCTACGAGCAGTACTTC.

This chain uses TRBV18 with TRBJ1-4, with 9 bases fitting TRBD1. CDR1 and CDR2 from the germline V gene are KGHSH and LQKENI. This CDR3 has 15 amino acids. The ends lost 0 bases at V and 5 bases at J; junction bases unmatched: 1. CDR3: CASSPPGQGNEKLFF. For the CDR3, the DNA is TGTGCCAGCTCACCACCGGGACAGGGAAATGAAAAACTGTTTTTT.

This clone was recorded a few times. The chain combines TRBV5-6 with TRBJ2-1; TRBD2 aligns across 11 bases. Per germline, CDR1 SGHDT and CDR2 YYEEEE. This CDR3 comprises 16 residues. With V trimmed by 6 bases and J by 7 bases, 12 bases remained unmatched. The CDR3, as DNA: TGTGCCAGCACAAAACCCCGGGCTAGCGGGAGGAATGAGCAGTTCTTC. Residues: CASTKPRASGRNEQFF.

The chain recombines TRBV5-1 with TRBJ1-3; D ambiguous. The CDR3 consists of 15 residues. Germline V gene sequence: CDR1 SGHRS, CDR2 YFSETQ. Trimming stripped 0 bases from V and 0 bases from J, with 7 bases between. As DNA, the CDR3 is TGCGCCAGCAGCTTGGAAGCGTCCTCTGGAAACACCATATATTTT. Protein sequence: CASSLEASSGNTIYF.

The rearrangement links TRBV5-1 to TRBJ2-7, with D tentatively TRBD2 (5 bases). CDR1 SGHRS and CDR2 YFSETQ come from the germline V gene. The CDR3 runs 14 residues. Trimming stripped 0 bases from V and 0 bases from J, with 7 bases between. Here the CDR3 DNA reads TGCGCCAGCAGCTTGGAAGGGAGCTCCTACGAGCAGTACTTC. Its translation: CASSLEGSSYEQYF. The whole variable domain, filled in from reference TRBV5-1 and TRBJ2-7, reads KAGVTQTPRYLIKTRGQQVTLSCSPISGHRSVSWYQQTPGQGLQFLFEYFSETQRNKGNFPGRFSGRQFSNSRSEMNVSTLELGDSALYLCASSLEGSSYEQYFGPGTRLTVT.

The gene calls are TRBV7-6 and TRBJ2-5; possibly TRBD2 for D (5 bases). Germline CDR1 reads SGHVS; CDR2 reads FNYEAQ. This CDR3 has 16 amino acids. V gave up 2 bases and J gave up 1 base, with 14 bases separating them. The CDR3 reads CASSLFGAAIQETQYF. The CDR3 DNA sequence: TGTGCCAGCAGCTTATTTGGAGCGGCGATCCAAGAGACCCAGTACTTC. Filled out from reference TRBV7-6 and TRBJ2-5, the complete variable domain reads GAGVSQSPRYKVTKRGQDVALRCDPISGHVSLYWYRQALGQGPEFLTYFNYEAQQDKSGLPNDRFSAERPEGSISTLTIQRTEQRDSAMYRCASSLFGAAIQETQYFGPGTRLLVL.

The chain recombines TRBV29-1 with TRBJ2-5, with TRBD1 identical over 8 bases. CDR3 length equals 16 residues. Germline V CDR1 and CDR2: SQVTM, ANQGSEA. The trim removed 6 bases at V and 5 bases at J, leaving 17 bases unmatched. The CDR3 loop reads CSVINSQGVLGETQYF. The CDR3 bases are TGCAGCGTCATAAACTCACAGGGGGTACTAGGGGAGACCCAGTACTTC.

In regard to this clone: A junction end diverges from the germline sequence, so it may reflect a read error. V and J are TRBV7-7 and TRBJ2-2; 8 bases fit TRBD1. The germline V gene encodes CDR1 SSHAT and CDR2 FNYEAQ (reference sequence). The length of the CDR3 is 15 residues. CDR3 coding DNA: TGTGCTAGCAGCGCCCTACAGGGGGACACCGGGGAGCTGTTTTTT. It translates to CASSALQGDTGELFF.

The rearrangement uses TRBV5-1 and TRBJ2-1, with TRBD2 matching 15 bases. V gave up 4 bases and J gave up 10 bases; unmatched junction bases: 12. CDR3 length equals 17 residues. The germline V gene has CDR1 SGHRS and CDR2 YFSETQ. The CDR3 sequence is CASSQLGLAGGPGEQFF. DNA of the CDR3: TGCGCCAGCAGCCAATTGGGACTAGCGGGGGGTCCCGGGGAGCAGTTCTTC.